This T cell receptor (beta chain) was recovered during a study of blood T cell repertoires in COVID-19. Study-level background: Researchers got acute and convalescent COVID-19 samples from the United States, Italy and Spain. PBMCs, B-cell-depleted T cells, or T cells provided the cDNA or gDNA that made up the material.

Study processing details: Reference gene primer amplification gave estimated nucleated cell counts. Using immunoSEQ multiplex PCR, the repertoire was profiled, and TCRdb retains in-frame clones only, with some absent. The DNA gave D and trimming, while V, J and clone size come from that table. The table records some 40,000 clones, 91% of them present only once. The clonotype was recovered from a woman in her 30s in a cohort sampled during active COVID-19. The sample consisted of peripheral blood.

CDR3 sequence reads: CASSLARLAGTPTDTQYF. For the CDR3, the DNA is TGTGCCAGCAGCTTAGCGCGACTAGCGGGAACCCCCACAGATACGCAGTATTTT. The V call is TRBV7-2, the J call TRBJ2-3; 11 bases agree with TRBD2. This CDR3 is 18 amino acids long. The V and J ends lost 0 bases and 2 bases, in that order; junction bases with no gene match: 7. Germline loops: CDR1 SGHTA, CDR2 FQGNSA.